This T cell receptor (beta chain) derives from a study of blood T cell repertoires in COVID-19. On the study more broadly: Researchers got acute and convalescent COVID-19 samples from the United States, Italy and Spain. Sources were T cells, B-cell-depleted T cells, or PBMCs; the material itself was cDNA or gDNA.

Germline loops: CDR1 SGHAT, CDR2 FQNNGV. The V segment lost 4 bases and the J segment 3 bases; nucleotides outside the gene matches: 5. The CDR3 covers 15 residues. Enrolment of Seattle patients took place during active infection, and they were followed longitudinally. Authors' data handling: Using reference gene primer amplification, nucleated cell counts were estimated. TCRdb's table, derived via immunoSEQ multiplex PCR, lists solely in-frame clones and lacks some. The V and J calls and clone size are taken from that table; D and trimming were inferred from the DNA. The sample holds 100,000 to 150,000 clones, more than 80% seen once.

This chain links TRBV11-2 with TRBJ1-5; 8 bases match TRBD1. This TCR was sampled from a woman of 80 years or more with COVID-19, enrolled during active disease. Sequencing was carried out using peripheral blood. CDR3 coding DNA: TGTGCCAGCAGCTCCTCGACAGGGGTCAATCAGCCCCAGCATTTT. Translation gives CASSSSTGVNQPQHF.